These T cell receptor beta chains were read from a single sample in a study of cytomegalovirus exposure and HLA in healthy donors. Here immunoSEQ multiplex PCR was the method, and the copy in TCRdb shows in-frame clones only, minus some. The sample has 120,000 to 150,000 clones, roughly 87% seen once. The specimen was PBMCs. These TCRs come from a man under 40 in good health and CMV-seropositive. CDR3s include the opening cysteine and the closing phenylalanine or tryptophan. The D gene is left open where the match is weak. Clone size is given for some rows only: seen once, a few or many times, or a class if the clone is expanded.

j_call | clone_size | v_call | d_call | cdr3_nt | cdr3_aa
TRBJ2-7 | - | TRBV27 | TRBD1 | TGTGCCAGCAGCCAAGGCCAGGACAGGGCCTACGAGCAGTACTTC | CASSQGQDRAYEQYF
TRBJ2-3 | - | TRBV1 | - | TGCACCAGCAGCCAAGATGAGGCCAGGGTGGTTACGAGCACAGATACGCAGTATTTT | CTSSQDEARVVTSTDTQYF
TRBJ2-3 | - | TRBV27 | TRBD2 | TGTGCCAGCAGTTTATGGGGGTCTAGCGGGGCCACAGATACGCAGTATTTT | CASSLWGSSGATDTQYF
TRBJ2-3 | - | TRBV9 | - | TGTGCCAGCAGCGTAGTCGGAGTTGGCACAGATACGCAGTATTTT | CASSVVGVGTDTQYF
TRBJ2-3 | - | TRBV7-2 | TRBD2 | TGTGCCAGCAGCTTCACCCCACGGGGCGGGGGGCCGGGAACAGATACGCAGTATTTT | CASSFTPRGGGPGTDTQYF
TRBJ2-2 | - | TRBV7-8 | - | TGTGCCAGCAGCTTTCCGGCAGGGGCCATGAACACCGGGGAGCTGTTTTTT | CASSFPAGAMNTGELFF
TRBJ2-5 | - | TRBV5-1 | - | TGCGCCAGCAGCCTCAGTCCGAAAGAGACCCAGTACTTC | CASSLSPKETQYF
TRBJ2-7 | - | TRBV6-5 | TRBD2 | TGTGCCAGCAGTAACCTAGCGGGAGGGGTGTACGAGCAGTACTTC | CASSNLAGGVYEQYF
TRBJ1-2 | - | TRBV28 | - | TGTGCCATCGAGGGGGCTAACTATGGCTACACCTTC | CAIEGANYGYTF
TRBJ1-2 | - | TRBV9 | - | TGTGCCAGCAGCCCACCCTTGGGGGGAGGCTACACCTTC | CASSPPLGGGYTF
TRBJ2-1 | few | TRBV2 | - | TGTGCCAGCAGTGAAGCCCGTGTGAGGGCCGGCTATGAGCAGTTCTTC | CASSEARVRAGYEQFF
TRBJ2-7 | - | TRBV11-2 | TRBD1 | TGTGCCAGCAGCTTAGGGACAGGGGGACTCGACTCCTACGAGCAGTACTTC | CASSLGTGGLDSYEQYF
TRBJ1-6 | - | TRBV5-1 | TRBD1 | TGCGCCAGCAGCTTTGGGGACAGCAATTCACCCCTCCACTTT | CASSFGDSNSPLHF
TRBJ2-7 | - | TRBV2 | TRBD2 | TGTGCCATCCAGGGACTAGCGGTCTACGAGCAGTACTTC | CAIQGLAVYEQYF
TRBJ2-1 | - | TRBV5-4 | TRBD1 | TGTGCCAGCAGCTCCCGGGACAGGGTTTACAATGAGCAGTTCTTC | CASSSRDRVYNEQFF
TRBJ2-2 | - | TRBV7-6 | - | TGTGCCAGCAGCTTAGGACAGCCCGGGGAGCTGTTTTTT | CASSLGQPGELFF
TRBJ1-2 | - | TRBV5-4 | TRBD1 | TGTGCCACTGGACAGGGACTTAACTATGGCTACACCTTC | CATGQGLNYGYTF
TRBJ1-4 | - | TRBV6-5 | TRBD1 | TGTGCCAGCAGCTCGGGACAGATTAATGAAAAACTGTTTTTT | CASSSGQINEKLFF
TRBJ2-7 | once | TRBV9 | - | TGTGCCAGCAGCGTAGATGGCTCCGGGTTGCGTTACGAGCAGTACTTC | CASSVDGSGLRYEQYF
TRBJ2-6 | - | TRBV27 | - | TGTGCCAGCAGTCCAATATTCGATGGGGCCAACGGCCTGACTTTC | CASSPIFDGANGLTF
TRBJ2-2 | - | TRBV6-1 | TRBD1 | TGTGCCAGCAGTCCGGGACAGAGACTCACCGGGGAGCTGTTTTTT | CASSPGQRLTGELFF
TRBJ2-3 | - | TRBV30 | - | TGTGCCTGGATAAGGCGGGGAGAGACAGATACGCAGTATTTT | CAWIRRGETDTQYF
TRBJ2-7 | - | TRBV6-4 | TRBD1 | TGTGCCAGCAGTTCCCCCCGAGGACAGGTTCGCTTTTCGGACGAGCAGTACTTC | CASSSPRGQVRFSDEQYF
TRBJ2-1 | - | TRBV19 | - | TGTGCCAGTAGTATAGGGCAACCTGCCTACAATGAGCAGTTCTTC | CASSIGQPAYNEQFF
TRBJ2-7 | - | TRBV27 | - | TGTGCCAGCAGTTCCAGGGTCGGCGAGCAGTACTTC | CASSSRVGEQYF
TRBJ1-1 | - | TRBV5-4 | - | TGTGCCAGCAGCGAGAGGGAGGGATTGGGCACTGAAGCTTTCTTT | CASSEREGLGTEAFF
TRBJ2-6 | - | TRBV4-3 | TRBD2 | TGCGCCAGCAGCCAAGATGGGGGCGCGGGAGGGGCCAACGGCCTGACTTTC | CASSQDGGAGGANGLTF
TRBJ2-2 | - | TRBV18 | - | TGTGCCAGCTCACCATCGTCGGGACTGGGAGCGGGGGAGCTGTTTTTT | CASSPSSGLGAGELFF
TRBJ1-2 | - | TRBV5-4 | TRBD1 | TGTGCCAGCAGCCTTGGACAGGATGGCTACACCTTC | CASSLGQDGYTF
TRBJ2-5 | - | TRBV5-1 | - | TGCGCCAGCAACCCGTCCACAGGGGGCGGGGGGGAGACCCAGTACTTC | CASNPSTGGGGETQYF
TRBJ2-4 | - | TRBV7-9 | TRBD2 | TGTGCCAGCAGCTTGACTAGCGGAAAAAACATTCAGTACTTC | CASSLTSGKNIQYF
TRBJ2-7 | once | TRBV14 | TRBD2 | TGTGCCAGCAGCCTACTGACTAGCGGGGGCTACGAGCAGTACTTC | CASSLLTSGGYEQYF
TRBJ1-1 | - | TRBV18 | - | TGTGCCAGCTCACCACCGAACAGGAACACTGAAGCTTTCTTT | CASSPPNRNTEAFF
TRBJ1-1 | - | TRBV30 | - | TGTGCCTGGAGCGGAGTGAACACTGAAGCTTTCTTT | CAWSGVNTEAFF
TRBJ2-7 | - | TRBV4-1 | TRBD1 | TGCGCCAGCAGCCAAGCGGACTTTATCGGACAGGGGTCCTACGAGCAGTACTTC | CASSQADFIGQGSYEQYF
TRBJ2-2 | - | TRBV6-6 | - | TGTGCCAGCAGTTACGATTATCAGGGCCGCGGGGAGCTGTTTTTT | CASSYDYQGRGELFF
TRBJ2-3 | once | TRBV7-9 | TRBD2 | TGTGCCAGCAGCTTACTAGCGGAAAGCACAGATACGCAGTATTTT | CASSLLAESTDTQYF
TRBJ2-7 | - | TRBV11-2 | TRBD1 | TGTGCCAGCAGCTTAACAGGGGTCGAGCAGTACTTC | CASSLTGVEQYF
TRBJ2-5 | - | TRBV15 | TRBD2 | TGTGCCACCAGCCCCCGGGAGGGGTTGTTGGAGACCCAGTACTTC | CATSPREGLLETQYF
TRBJ2-7 | - | TRBV11-3 | - | TGTGCCAGCAGCTTAGAACAGGGCTACGAGCAGTACTTC | CASSLEQGYEQYF
TRBJ2-7 | few | TRBV28 | TRBD1 | TGTGCCAGCAGTACCGACAGGGACCTAACCTACGAGCAGTACTTC | CASSTDRDLTYEQYF
TRBJ1-3 | - | TRBV9 | - | TGTGCCAGCAGCCGACGAGGAGGCTCTGGAAACACCATATATTTT | CASSRRGGSGNTIYF
TRBJ2-7 | - | TRBV27 | - | TGTGCCAGCGCGCGATCCGGGACTGGGGAAGGATGGCAGTACTTC | CASARSGTGEGWQYF
TRBJ2-2 | - | TRBV7-2 | TRBD1 | TGTGCCAGCAGCTTAGTTGGGACAGGAGCCACCGGGGAGCTGTTTTTT | CASSLVGTGATGELFF
TRBJ1-1 | - | TRBV10-3 | - | TGTGCCATCAGTGAGGCAGGGGTGAACACTGAAGCTTTCTTT | CAISEAGVNTEAFF
TRBJ1-4 | - | TRBV6-1 | - | TGTGCCAGCGTTCGGTGGACTAATGAAAAACTGTTTTTT | CASVRWTNEKLFF
TRBJ2-5 | - | TRBV5-1 | - | TGCGCCAGCAGCCGTCAAGAGACCCAGTACTTC | CASSRQETQYF
TRBJ2-1 | - | TRBV5-1 | TRBD1 | TGCGCCAGCAGCTCCCCCGACAGGGGAGCCTACAATGAGCAGTTCTTC | CASSSPDRGAYNEQFF
TRBJ2-2 | - | TRBV9 | - | TGTGCCAGCAGCCAGGGTTGGACCGGGGAGCTGTTTTTT | CASSQGWTGELFF
TRBJ2-1 | - | TRBV28 | TRBD2 | TGTGCCAGCAGTTTATCTGCGGGAGGACCCTACAATGAGCAGTTCTTC | CASSLSAGGPYNEQFF
TRBJ1-1 | - | TRBV5-1 | - | TGCGCCAGCAGCCCGACACTGAACACTGAAGCTTTCTTT | CASSPTLNTEAFF